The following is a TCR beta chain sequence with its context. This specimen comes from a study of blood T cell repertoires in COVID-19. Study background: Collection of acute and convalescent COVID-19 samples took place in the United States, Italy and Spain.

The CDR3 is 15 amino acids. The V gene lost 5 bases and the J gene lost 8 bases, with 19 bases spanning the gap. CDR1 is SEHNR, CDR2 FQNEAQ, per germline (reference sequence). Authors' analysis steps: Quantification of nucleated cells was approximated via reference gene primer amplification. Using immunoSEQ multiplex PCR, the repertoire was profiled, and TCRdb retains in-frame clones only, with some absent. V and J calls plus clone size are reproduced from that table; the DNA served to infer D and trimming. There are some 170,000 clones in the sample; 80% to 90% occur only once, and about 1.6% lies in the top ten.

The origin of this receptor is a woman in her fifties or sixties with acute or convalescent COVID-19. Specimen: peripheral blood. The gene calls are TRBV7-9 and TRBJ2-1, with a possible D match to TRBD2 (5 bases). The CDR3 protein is CASSPARWETYEQFF. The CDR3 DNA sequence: TGTGCCAGCAGCCCAGCGAGGTGGGAGACATATGAGCAGTTCTTC.